A selection of T cell receptor beta chains follows, all from one sample in a study of radiotherapy plus CTLA-4 blockade in lung cancer. TCRdb's table, derived via immunoSEQ multiplex PCR, lists solely in-frame clones and lacks some. Of some 73,000 clones listed, around 74% were seen once; the top ten hold approximately 10%. The source material was peripheral blood, sampled from a patient treated with radiotherapy plus ipilimumab. The receptors come from a human donor with non-small cell lung cancer whose response to radiotherapy plus ipilimumab could not be evaluated. CDR3s include the opening cysteine and the closing phenylalanine or tryptophan.

>TRBV4-3
CASSQDTGIGVADTQYF
>TRBV5-5
CASSLVASGARNPQETQYF
>TRBV12-5
CASGLVVLTGDPTDTQYF
>TRBV10-3
CAISTPGTSGTETQYF
>TRBV15
CATSRDRGPYEQYF
>TRBV19
CASSPGAGALNEQFF
>TRBV27
CASSSPKGLAGVVLWGTDTQYF
>TRBV5-1
CASSLPPGGGYEGETQYF
>TRBV10-3
CAIRDRDNNEQFF
>TRBV12-2
CASRSPGTSGTNQETQYF
>TRBV6-5
CASSLRVPGREGLFF
>TRBV19
CASSMGRNQNYGYTF
>TRBV6-6
CASSYQGAAEAFF
>TRBV6-1
CASNKQGVYEQYF
>TRBV27
CASSPDPGQGDEQFF
>TRBV4-2
CASSFGDRGLYEQYF
>TRBV19
CASSAYRGYEQYF
>TRBV30
CAWSLPPGQGEGQPQHF
>TRBV29-1
CSVEDLGGELNTGELFF
>TRBV7-6
CASSPWTSGSSYNEQFF
>TRBV5-1
CASSSDRDTLNTEAFF
>TRBV11-3
CASSVTNLDTQYF
>TRBV10-3
CAISESWQSSYEQYF
>TRBV7-8
CASSLAASGQFF
>TRBV10-3
CASNRAYNEKLFF
>TRBV28
CASTMGGQGRHGYTF
>TRBV4-1
CASSNQPQHF
>TRBV6-5
CASRLTGSSYEQYF
>TRBV7-8
CASSTGTASYEQYF
>TRBV5-1
CASNPPVWDRSYNEQFF
>TRBV5-1
CASSLTGTSSYNEQFF
>TRBV12-5
CASGLATLAGESSYEQYF
>TRBV27
CASSSGTSTGANVLTF
>TRBV10-3
CAISELGTPNYGYTF
>TRBV6-1
CASSGTGENTGELFF
>TRBV15
CATSRDRQQPQHF
>TRBV9
CASSVGTSVYNEQFF
>TRBV7-2
CASRQGLLNSPLHF
>TRBV19
CASSPLGGNYGYTF
>TRBV4-2
CASSPRDYSSTDTQYF
>TRBV19
CASSAAGTGDDEQYF
>TRBV5-4
CASSLGQGHTDTQYF
>TRBV4-1
CASSQVGGSAYEQYF
>TRBV4-2
CASSQQTSGHTSNYGYTF
>TRBV19
CASSIQGQSNTEAFF
>TRBV10-1
CASSDPGQGAYEQYF